This T cell receptor (beta chain) was retrieved from a study of blood T cells in healthy people across ages (dated by TCRdb to between 2014 and 2017). Some background on the complete study: Template switching captured roughly one uniquely barcoded TCR beta cDNA molecule per two T cells in model experiments. The donors were divided into four age groups: young (average 16 years), middle-aged (around 41), aged (about 60) and long-lived (roughly 86). To track age-related changes in TCR beta repertoire diversity, the study relied on deep sequencing normalized with unique cDNA molecular identifiers. Donors of different ages were randomly distributed across sequencing lanes to avoid experimental bias. The study analyzed two additional independent replicas of 1 million unique cDNA reads from the same blood draw for two donors, one aged 18 to 30 and one aged 80 or older.

The study at large found these results: Since profiling was done on bulk unsorted PBMCs, naive and antigen-experienced compartments could not be conclusively compared. Compared with the aged group, more naive CD4+ T cells, fewer expanded clones and increased TCR diversity were shown by the long-lived group, suggesting age selection. Because the CMV infection status of the donors was unknown, age-related changes in expanded clonotypes may potentially have been confounded. A strong correlation was found between observed TCR beta diversity and the percentage of naive T cells measured by flow cytometry. Observed TCR beta diversity per million T cells fell roughly linearly with age, and a significant reduction was already apparent by age around 36. Estimates of total diversity based on one million sequenced T cells were regarded as lower bounds and as underestimates.

The method was 5' RACE. Sequenced on an Illumina HiSeq 2500. A second roughly 6 to 11 cycle PCR used a sample-barcoded 5' primer and a J-beta primer mix. Each TCR beta cDNA molecule received a unique molecular identifier from a template-switch 5' adaptor carrying 12 random nucleotides. Each sample yielded at least 3 million CDR3-containing paired-end reads. All of the RNA was converted into first-strand cDNA using the Mint cDNA synthesis kit, with a TRBC-specific oligonucleotide serving as the primer. Following uracil-DNA glycosylase treatment, all cDNA underwent a first 18-cycle PCR with the universal primers M1SS and BC2_uni_R. The original methods were these. For normalization, 1 million high-quality reads, each with a distinct molecular identifier, were randomly selected from each sample. Instead of being binned into consensus sequences, reads that shared molecular identifiers were thrown out. MiTCR, set to a Q25 quality threshold and the strictest error-elimination algorithm, was used for CDR3 identification, clonotype clustering and error correction. Lower-bound total TCR beta diversity was estimated with a nonparametric unseen species model using Euler transformation. TCRdb trimmed the raw reads at Q25, called clones with MiXCR and kept productive beta chains. Each record represents a unique CDR3 protein, reported with the most common genes and DNA among its rows. TCRdb, rather than the study authors, made the V and J calls. This sample holds about 780,000 distinct CDR3 sequences; 46% were observed only once. Around 18% of the sample comes from the top ten.

Donors were 35 to 40 systemically healthy Caucasian individuals from Russia aged roughly 6 to 90 years. Around 10 milliliters of peripheral blood were collected from each donor into EDTA-treated Vacutainer tubes. Ficoll-Paque density-gradient centrifugation was used to isolate PBMCs, with at least 6 million per sample. Total RNA, at least 5 micrograms per sample, was extracted from PBMCs with Trizol reagent. For every donor, flow cytometry on a PBMC aliquot measured the percentage of naive CD45RAhigh/CD27high T cells. CDR1 and CDR2, per the germline V gene, are KGHDR and SFDVKD. The CDR3 covers 13 residues, taking in both the cysteine and the phenylalanine. CDR3 DNA only is kept here, 39 bases in frame from base 1. A distance of 13 bases separates the germline ends of V and J, which lose 7 bases and 5 bases respectively. A word on this clonotype: Its specific antigen is unknown. The sample holds no much larger clone one base away, and base qualities are not on file.

This receptor was identified in a man older than 75 in good health. In this chain, TRBV24-1 is recombined with TRBJ2-5; possibly the D gene is TRBD2, per 6 matching bases. What was sequenced was blood. The DNA sequence is as follows: TGTGCCACCAGCGACGGCGGGACGGAGACCCAGTACTTC. Its protein product is CATSDGGTETQYF.